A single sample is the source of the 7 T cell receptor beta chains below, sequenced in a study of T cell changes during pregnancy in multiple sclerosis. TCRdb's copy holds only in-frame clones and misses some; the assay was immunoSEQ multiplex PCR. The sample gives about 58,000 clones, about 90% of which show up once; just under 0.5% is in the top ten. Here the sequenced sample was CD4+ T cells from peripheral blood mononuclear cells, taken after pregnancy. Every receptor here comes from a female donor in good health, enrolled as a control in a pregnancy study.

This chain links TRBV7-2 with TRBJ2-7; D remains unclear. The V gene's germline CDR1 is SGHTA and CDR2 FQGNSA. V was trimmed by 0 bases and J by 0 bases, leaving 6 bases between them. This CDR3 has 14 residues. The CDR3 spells CASSLAAVSYEQYF. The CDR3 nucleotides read TGTGCCAGCAGCTTAGCGGCGGTCTCCTACGAGCAGTACTTC.

The CDR3 nucleotides read TGTGCCAGCAGTCCACGGCGGGGGGGCAGGGCAGATACGCAGTATTTT. It yields the protein CASSPRRGGRADTQYF. This rearrangement joins TRBV6-4 to TRBJ2-3, with 9 bases matching TRBD2. This CDR3 comprises 16 residues. With 5 bases clipped from V and 4 bases from J, the junction kept 10 bases outside the gene matches. Germline V gene data show CDR1 as MRHNA and CDR2 as SNTAGT.

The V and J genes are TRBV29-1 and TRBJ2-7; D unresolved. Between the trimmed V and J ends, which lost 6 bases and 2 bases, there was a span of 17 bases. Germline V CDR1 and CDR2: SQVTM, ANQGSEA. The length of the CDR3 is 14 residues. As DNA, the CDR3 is TGCAGCGTCCTAACACGTAACTACCCCTACGAGCAGTACTTC. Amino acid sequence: CSVLTRNYPYEQYF.

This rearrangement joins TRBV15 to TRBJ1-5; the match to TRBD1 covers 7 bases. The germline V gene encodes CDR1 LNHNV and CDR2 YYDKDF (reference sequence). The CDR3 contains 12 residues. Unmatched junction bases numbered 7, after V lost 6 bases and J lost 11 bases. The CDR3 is CATSSYRGTQHF. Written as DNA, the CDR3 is TGTGCCACCAGTTCTTACAGGGGCACCCAGCATTTT.

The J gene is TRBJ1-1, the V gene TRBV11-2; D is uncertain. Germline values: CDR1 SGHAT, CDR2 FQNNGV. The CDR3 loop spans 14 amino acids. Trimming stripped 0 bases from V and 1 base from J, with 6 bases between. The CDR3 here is CASSLERGNTEAFF. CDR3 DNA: TGTGCCAGCAGCTTAGAACGGGGGAACACTGAAGCTTTCTTT.

The DNA of the CDR3 is TGTGCCAGCAGCCAGGGACAGGGGTGGGCAAACACTGAAGCTTTCTTT. Protein sequence: CASSQGQGWANTEAFF. The chain carries TRBV14 and TRBJ1-1, with 10 bases identical to TRBD1. Germline assignment: CDR1 SGHDN and CDR2 FVKESK. The CDR3 is made up of 16 amino acids. The J segment lost 2 bases and the V segment lost 3 bases, leaving 6 bases of the junction unmatched.

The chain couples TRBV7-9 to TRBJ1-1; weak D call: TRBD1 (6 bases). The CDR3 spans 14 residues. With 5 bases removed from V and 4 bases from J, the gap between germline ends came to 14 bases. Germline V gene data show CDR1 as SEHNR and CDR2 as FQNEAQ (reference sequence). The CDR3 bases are TGTGCCAGCAGCCCCGGTGGACAGAGCACTGAAGCTTTCTTT. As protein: CASSPGGQSTEAFF.